This T cell receptor (beta chain) was observed in a study of cytomegalovirus exposure and HLA in healthy donors. Findings and caveats of the study: Cytomegalovirus status, reportedly, was diagnosed with high specificity and sensitivity by the classifier.

Germline V gene data show CDR1 as SGHVS and CDR2 as FNYEAQ. Deletions cut 4 bases from V and 5 bases from J, with 20 bases between. The CDR3 covers 17 residues. The protocol was immunoSEQ multiplex PCR, while the TCRdb copy is restricted to in-frame clones and leaves out a portion. The sample contains about 200,000 clones, roughly 80% of which appear only once. This clone was seen just once. The target antigen is unknown. V gene TRBV7-6 combines with J gene TRBJ1-4; D is undetermined. The clonotype originates from a woman aged 18 to 35 in good health and CMV-seronegative. Specimen: PBMCs. The CDR3 DNA follows: TGTGCCAGCAGCTCGCAACCCCCCCGGGCCGGGAATGAAAAACTGTTTTTT. This codes for CASSSQPPRAGNEKLFF.